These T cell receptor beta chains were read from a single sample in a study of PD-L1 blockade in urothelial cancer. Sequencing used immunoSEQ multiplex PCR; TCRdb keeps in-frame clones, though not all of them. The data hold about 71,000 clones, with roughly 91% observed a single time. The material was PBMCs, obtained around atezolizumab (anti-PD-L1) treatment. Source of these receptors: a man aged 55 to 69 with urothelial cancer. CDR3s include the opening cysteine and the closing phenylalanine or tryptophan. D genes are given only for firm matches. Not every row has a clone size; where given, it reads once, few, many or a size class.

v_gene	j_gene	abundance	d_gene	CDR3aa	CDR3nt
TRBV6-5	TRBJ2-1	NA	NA	CASYPGGSYEQFF	TGTGCCAGCTACCCGGGGGGCTCTTATGAGCAGTTCTTC
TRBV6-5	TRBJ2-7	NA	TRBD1	CASSTRTGGDYEQYF	TGTGCCAGCAGTACACGGACAGGGGGGGACTACGAGCAGTACTTC
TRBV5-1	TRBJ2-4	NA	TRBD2	CASSYGHGGGNIQYF	TGCGCCAGCAGCTATGGGCACGGGGGGGGAAACATTCAGTACTTC
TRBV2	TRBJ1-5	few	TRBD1	CASMEGQRFPQHF	TGTGCCAGCATGGAGGGACAGAGGTTCCCCCAGCATTTT
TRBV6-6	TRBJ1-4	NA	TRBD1	CASSWTGGPNEKLFF	TGTGCCAGCAGTTGGACAGGGGGCCCTAATGAAAAACTGTTTTTT
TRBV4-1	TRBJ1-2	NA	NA	CASSQVGGAINYGYTF	TGCGCCAGCAGCCAAGTGGGGGGGGCGATAAACTATGGCTACACCTTC
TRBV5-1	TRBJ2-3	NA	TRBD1	CASRLGTGLTDTQYF	TGCGCCAGCAGGCTCGGGACAGGGTTAACAGATACGCAGTATTTT
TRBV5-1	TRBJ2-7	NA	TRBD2	CASSLTLAGDLGEQYF	TGCGCCAGCAGCTTGACACTAGCGGGAGATTTGGGCGAGCAGTACTTC
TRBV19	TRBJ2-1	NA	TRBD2	CASLSTSGNNEQFF	TGTGCCAGCCTGTCGACTAGCGGGAACAATGAGCAGTTCTTC
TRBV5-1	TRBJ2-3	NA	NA	CASSLQGAYTDTQYF	TGCGCCAGCAGCTTGCAAGGGGCGTACACAGATACGCAGTATTTT
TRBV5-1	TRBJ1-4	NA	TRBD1	CASRGDRGSGEKLFF	TGCGCCAGCAGAGGGGACAGGGGGTCGGGTGAAAAACTGTTTTTT
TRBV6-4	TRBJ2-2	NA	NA	CASRVQGTGELFF	TGTGCCAGCAGAGTGCAGGGTACCGGGGAGCTGTTTTTT
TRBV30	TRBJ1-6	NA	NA	CAWTFRGTPTGKSSYNSPLHF	TGTGCCTGGACTTTCAGGGGAACCCCAACCGGGAAGAGCTCCTATAATTCACCCCTCCACTTT
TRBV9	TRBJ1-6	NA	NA	CASSQGGDSYNSPLHF	TGTGCCAGCAGCCAAGGAGGGGACTCCTATAATTCACCCCTCCACTTT
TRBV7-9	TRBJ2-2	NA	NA	CASSTRGSSGELFF	TGTGCCAGCAGTACGAGGGGGTCGAGCGGGGAGCTGTTTTTT
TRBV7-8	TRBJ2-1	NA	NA	CASSLGHGGDEQFF	TGTGCCAGCAGCTTAGGACACGGCGGGGATGAGCAGTTCTTC
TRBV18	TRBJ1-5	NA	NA	CASSPDRNNQPQHF	TGTGCCAGCTCACCGGACAGAAATAATCAGCCCCAGCATTTT
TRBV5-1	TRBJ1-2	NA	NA	CASSLAVTVYGYTF	TGCGCCAGCAGCTTGGCCGTGACAGTCTATGGCTACACCTTC
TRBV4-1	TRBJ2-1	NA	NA	CASSQVRGSSYNEQFF	TGCGCCAGCAGCCAAGTACGGGGTAGCTCCTACAATGAGCAGTTCTTC
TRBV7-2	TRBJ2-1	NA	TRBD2	CASSLALAGGYNEQFF	TGTGCCAGCAGCTTAGCACTAGCGGGGGGATACAATGAGCAGTTCTTC
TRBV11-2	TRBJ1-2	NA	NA	CASSSFGVIYGYTF	TGTGCCAGCAGCTCCTTCGGGGTTATCTATGGCTACACCTTC
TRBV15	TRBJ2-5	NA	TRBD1	CATSTTGQGDMKTQYF	TGTGCCACCAGCACCACGGGACAGGGGGATATGAAGACCCAGTACTTC